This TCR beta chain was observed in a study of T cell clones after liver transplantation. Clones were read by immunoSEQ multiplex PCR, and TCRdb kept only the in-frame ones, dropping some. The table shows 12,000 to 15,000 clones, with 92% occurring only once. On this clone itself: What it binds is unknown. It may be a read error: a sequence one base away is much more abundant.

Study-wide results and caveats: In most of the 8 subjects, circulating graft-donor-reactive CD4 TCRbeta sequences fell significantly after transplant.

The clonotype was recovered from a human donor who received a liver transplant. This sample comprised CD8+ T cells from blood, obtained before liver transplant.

CDR3 bases: TGCGCCAGCAGCCCGGCCGGGGATCAGCTCCAGCATTTT. Its protein is CASSPAGDQLQHF. This chain connects TRBV5-1 to TRBJ1-5; the D is unclear. Germline values: CDR1 SGHRS, CDR2 YFSETQ. The CDR3 has 13 residues.